This is a list of T cell receptor beta chains from one sample in a study of response to subunit inactivated influenza vaccine. TCRdb reprocessed the RT-PCR reads with MiXCR, giving one entry per CDR3 protein. Here the sample spans roughly 550,000 distinct CDR3 sequences, under 30% being singletons. The same sample was also used in a study of T cells expressing NK-cell markers.

The source material was CD4+ T cells sorted from PBMCs, sampled roughly 12 days after vaccination. Every receptor here comes from a man aged 50-60 years who received an inactivated influenza vaccine. The CDR3 runs from the conserved cysteine through the conserved F or W. A D gene is named only where the DNA matches it firmly. A clone size is listed for some rows: how often the clone was seen (once, few, many), or a class if it is expanded.

clone_size	d_call	v_call	j_call	cdr3_aa	cdr3_nt
NA	TRBD1	TRBV7-9	TRBJ1-4	CASSVRQGNEKLFF	TGTGCCAGCAGCGTCCGACAGGGGAATGAAAAACTGTTTTTT
NA	TRBD1	TRBV5-1	TRBJ1-1	CASSSGQGRLKTEAFF	TGCGCCAGCAGCTCGGGACAGGGCCGCTTGAAAACTGAAGCTTTCTTT
NA	TRBD2	TRBV11-1	TRBJ2-3	CASSGGTSGTTDTQYF	TGTGCCAGCTCCGGGGGAACTAGCGGGACCACAGATACGCAGTATTTT
few	TRBD2	TRBV27	TRBJ2-3	CASSASGVVWDTQYF	TGTGCCAGCAGTGCGAGCGGGGTCGTTTGGGATACGCAGTATTTT
NA	NA	TRBV5-4	TRBJ2-3	CASSLSVQSTDTQYF	TGTGCCAGCAGCTTGTCAGTTCAAAGCACAGATACGCAGTATTTT
few	NA	TRBV7-2	TRBJ1-5	CASSEAAGSGQPQHF	TGTGCCAGCAGCGAAGCGGCAGGCAGCGGACAGCCCCAGCATTTT
few	TRBD1	TRBV9	TRBJ1-1	CASSVALQGPYEAFF	TGTGCCAGCAGCGTAGCTCTACAGGGGCCGTATGAAGCTTTCTTT
NA	TRBD1	TRBV29-1	TRBJ1-1	CSVERTGNTEAFF	TGCAGCGTTGAAAGGACAGGGAACACTGAAGCTTTCTTT
many	TRBD2	TRBV7-9	TRBJ2-5	CATLPASGDAETQYF	TGTGCCACCCTGCCGGCTAGCGGGGACGCAGAGACCCAGTACTTC
few	NA	TRBV11-2	TRBJ2-1	CASSLALRQFF	TGTGCCAGCAGCTTAGCCCTGAGGCAGTTCTTC
NA	TRBD2	TRBV5-1	TRBJ2-1	CASSLTSGGVSEQFF	TGCGCCAGCAGCTTAACTAGCGGGGGGGTCTCTGAGCAGTTCTTC
few	NA	TRBV5-1	TRBJ2-3	CASSDPSSTDTQYF	TGCGCCAGCAGCGACCCCTCTAGCACAGATACGCAGTATTTT
few	NA	TRBV6-1	TRBJ1-2	CASSEGLGIYGYTF	TGTGCCAGCAGTGAAGGTCTGGGTATTTATGGCTACACCTTC
NA	TRBD2	TRBV5-1	TRBJ2-1	CASSLASGTLNEQFF	TGCGCCAGCAGCTTGGCCAGCGGGACCCTCAATGAGCAGTTCTTC
few	NA	TRBV12-3/TRBV12-4	TRBJ1-5	CASSLGGDVTPQHF	TGTGCCAGCAGTTTGGGGGGGGACGTGACGCCCCAGCATTTT
NA	TRBD2	TRBV12-3/TRBV12-4	TRBJ2-5	CASSSLAGGQTQYF	TGTGCCAGCAGTTCCCTAGCGGGGGGACAGACCCAGTACTTC
few	NA	TRBV6-1	TRBJ2-2	CASTSDRRLAGELFF	TGTGCCAGCACTAGCGACAGGCGGCTCGCCGGGGAGCTGTTTTTT
many	NA	TRBV20-1	TRBJ1-6	CSARDPMERTPLHF	TGCAGTGCTAGAGACCCAATGGAGAGGACACCCCTCCACTTT
NA	TRBD2	TRBV4-2	TRBJ2-2	CASSQETSSGRRELFF	TGTGCCAGCAGCCAAGAAACCTCCAGCGGGAGACGGGAGCTGTTTTTT
once	NA	TRBV10-3	TRBJ2-1	CAISEAVGSSYNEQFF	TGTGCCATCAGTGAGGCGGTAGGGAGCTCCTACAATGAGCAGTTCTTC
NA	TRBD2	TRBV28	TRBJ2-3	CASSLAGSGRADTQYF	TGTGCCAGCAGTTTAGCTGGTAGCGGGAGGGCAGATACGCAGTATTTT
NA	NA	TRBV5-6	TRBJ2-1	CASSLGRRAVNEQFF	TGTGCCAGCAGCCTAGGTCGCAGGGCGGTGAATGAGCAGTTCTTC
few	TRBD1	TRBV29-1	TRBJ1-6	CSVTTGGWKNSPLHF	TGCAGCGTTACCACAGGGGGCTGGAAAAATTCACCCCTCCACTTT
NA	NA	TRBV29-1	TRBJ2-7	CSVEESWGGEQYF	TGCAGCGTTGAAGAATCTTGGGGAGGCGAGCAGTACTTC
few	TRBD2	TRBV2	TRBJ2-7	CASSGEGYEQYF	TGTGCCAGCAGCGGGGAGGGTTACGAGCAGTACTTC
NA	TRBD1	TRBV20-1	TRBJ1-1	CSASLPGQGNTEAFF	TGCAGTGCTAGTCTCCCGGGACAGGGCAACACTGAAGCTTTCTTT
few	NA	TRBV3-1	TRBJ1-2	CASSQGSRGPYGYTF	TGTGCCAGCAGCCAAGGGTCCCGGGGGCCCTATGGCTACACCTTC
few	NA	TRBV5-6	TRBJ1-1	CASSLSGGYDMNTEAFF	TGTGCCAGCAGCTTAAGCGGGGGTTACGATATGAACACTGAAGCTTTCTTT
few	NA	TRBV3-1	TRBJ1-2	CASSQGSGTLYTF	TGTGCCAGCAGCCAGGGTTCTGGGACACTCTACACCTTC
NA	NA	TRBV5-1	TRBJ2-3	CASSLAWSTDTQYF	TGCGCCAGCAGCTTGGCCTGGAGCACAGATACGCAGTATTTT
NA	NA	TRBV6-2/TRBV6-3	TRBJ2-7	CASSLPSSTYEQYF	TGTGCCAGCAGCCTTCCTAGCTCAACCTACGAGCAGTACTTC
NA	NA	TRBV5-1	TRBJ1-2	CASSQNHRDYGYTF	TGCGCCAGCAGCCAAAACCACAGAGACTATGGCTACACCTTC
NA	TRBD1	TRBV11-2	TRBJ2-7	CASSSGQYVYEQYF	TGTGCCAGCAGCTCGGGACAGTATGTATACGAGCAGTACTTC
NA	TRBD2	TRBV5-6	TRBJ2-3	CASSGRGLAGVLTDTQYF	TGTGCCAGCAGCGGGCGTGGACTAGCGGGGGTTCTCACAGATACGCAGTATTTT